This TCR beta chain is from a study of radiation and T cells in renal cell carcinoma (dated by TCRdb to the early 2020s). Looking at the study overall: In total, about 51 samples underwent TCR beta sequencing: some 26 tumors plus 27 peripheral blood samples. The final blood draw was performed at 4 weeks after radiation, at the same time as nephrectomy. Across all 53 samples, over 4,000,000 unique CDR3 nucleotide sequences encoding around 2.8 million unique CDR3 amino acid sequences were identified. Here is what the overall study found, with its caveats: Because pretreatment tumor biopsies were not available, the study could not determine whether clonotypes were already present within the tumor at baseline. Tracking of blood repertoire dynamics stopped at less than 5 weeks after treatment, with no follow-up past that point. Because the trial had a single-armed design, the trial could not examine how radiation dose or scheduling affected the TCR repertoire. In blood, the top tumor clonotypes increased from baseline to 2 weeks after radiation and then shrank by 4 weeks, which suggests a temporary expansion of tumor-resident clones.

The time point label for this specimen denotes: blood 4 weeks post-SBRT, at nephrectomy. This sample's treatment or condition label indicates: 15 Gy SBRT to primary tumor, nephrectomy 4 weeks later. Samples came from a clinical trial, in which primary renal cell carcinomas received 15 Gy stereotactic body radiation therapy followed by nephrectomy 4 weeks later. To track tumor-enriched clonotypes, serial peripheral blood was sampled from radiation-treated patients at baseline and at 2 weeks and 4 weeks after SBRT. Every patient's renal cell carcinoma showed clear cell pathology. Genomic DNA for TCR sequencing was prepared using the QIAamp DNA Blood Mini Kit (Qiagen). The analyses included only samples that passed all quality control checks. Of note for this clone: It has no known antigen specificity. Base qualities are not recorded, but no much larger clone differs from it by a single base.

Reading from cysteine to phenylalanine, the CDR3 counts 15 amino acids. Only the CDR3 DNA is retained, 45 bases long and in frame from the first base. From a lookup of the germline V gene, CDR1 and CDR2 are WSHSY and SAAADI. The V end loses 3 bases and the J end loses 2 bases, and a stretch of 14 bases separates them. Following the manufacturer's recommendations, the immunoSEQ kit was used to generate TCR beta libraries from genomic DNA. For library preparation, a first multiplex PCR was performed with proprietary primers, followed by a second PCR in which unique barcodes were added, and bead cleanups were performed after each round. Each sample batch included a kit-provided positive control reaction and a negative control reaction. The final libraries underwent checking on an Agilent 4200 TapeStation D1000 ScreenTape, volumetric pooling, and quantification by qPCR. Sequencing was performed on an Illumina NextSeq500 using a MidOutput 150-cycle cartridge, with 156 Read1 cycles, 15 Index1 cycles, and the kit custom primers. The pooled library was loaded at 0.8 to 1 pM, and about 19% PhiX control was spiked in. In the original analysis: The vendor-processed data were analyzed in R, and a clonotype was defined as all T cells that share the same CDR3 nucleotide sequence. In the clone abundance analyses, frequencies in each sample were normalized to that sample's 10,000 most abundant clones. Public T cell clones, averaging fewer than five per sample, were removed before analysis. A difference in abundance of at least 32-fold between compartments was used to define tumor-enriched and baseline blood-enriched clonotypes. A beta-binomial differential abundance model was used to identify clonotypes that expanded or contracted between blood time points. The Baroni-Urbani and Buser coefficient was used to measure tumor-blood repertoire similarity, and groups were compared with two-tailed Wilcoxon tests in R. Sourced from immuneACCESS, this table was stored by TCRdb with only in-frame sequences that have V and J called. A share of the clones is absent; for the studies checked, an unresolved V gene accounts for under half, and the remainder has no known explanation. That table gives V, J and clone size, and the DNA gave D and trimming. The sample data list roughly 92,000 clones, and roughly 82% of these were observed just once. The ten largest clones capture less than 7.5% of the sample.

Sequenced here: blood, sampled from a patient whose treatment included radiotherapy and nephrectomy. The V gene is TRBV10-2 and the J gene is TRBJ2-7; no confident D gene assignment can be made. The receptor's source is a man aged 55 to 70 with renal cell carcinoma. Here the CDR3 is given as CASSDWLGLAYEQYF. The nucleotide sequence is TGCGCCAGCAGTGATTGGTTGGGCCTAGCCTACGAGCAGTACTTC.